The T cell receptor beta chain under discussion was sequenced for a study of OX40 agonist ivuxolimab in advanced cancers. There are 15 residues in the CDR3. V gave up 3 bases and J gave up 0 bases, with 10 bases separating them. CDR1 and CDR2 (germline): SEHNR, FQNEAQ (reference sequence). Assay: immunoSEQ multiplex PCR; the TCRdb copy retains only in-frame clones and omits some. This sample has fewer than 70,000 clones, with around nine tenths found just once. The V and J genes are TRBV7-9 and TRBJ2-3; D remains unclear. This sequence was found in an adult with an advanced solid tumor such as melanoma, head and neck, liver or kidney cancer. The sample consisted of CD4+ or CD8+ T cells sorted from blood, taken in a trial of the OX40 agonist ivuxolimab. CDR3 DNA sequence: TGTGCCAGCAGCTTTCGACAAGCTAGCACAGATACGCAGTATTTT. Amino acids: CASSFRQASTDTQYF.